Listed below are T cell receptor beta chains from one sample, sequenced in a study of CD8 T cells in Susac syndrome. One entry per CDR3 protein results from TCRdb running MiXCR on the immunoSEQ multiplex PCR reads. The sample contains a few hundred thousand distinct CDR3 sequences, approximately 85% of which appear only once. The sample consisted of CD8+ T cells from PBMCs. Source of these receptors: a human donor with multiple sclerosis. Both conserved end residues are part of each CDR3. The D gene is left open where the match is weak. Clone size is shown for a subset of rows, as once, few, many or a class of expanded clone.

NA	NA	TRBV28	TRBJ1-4	CASSGPGSINEKLFF	TGTGCCAGCAGCGGCCCCGGGTCCATTAATGAAAAACTGTTTTTT
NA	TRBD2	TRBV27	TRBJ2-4	CASSPGLAGNIQYF	TGTGCCAGCAGTCCGGGACTAGCGGGAAACATTCAGTACTTC
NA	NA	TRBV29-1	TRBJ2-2	CSVTGYTIGELFF	TGCAGCGTTACAGGGTACACGATCGGGGAGCTGTTTTTT
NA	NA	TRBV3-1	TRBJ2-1	CASSQDQPGWVSYNEQFF	TGTGCCAGCAGCCAAGATCAGCCGGGGTGGGTGTCCTACAATGAGCAGTTCTTC
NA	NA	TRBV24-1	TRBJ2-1	CATSDLVDGQFF	TGTGCCACCAGTGATTTAGTTGACGGTCAGTTCTTC
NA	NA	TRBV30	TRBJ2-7	CAWPGIGRSPYEQYF	TGTGCCTGGCCAGGGATCGGGCGGTCTCCCTACGAGCAGTACTTC
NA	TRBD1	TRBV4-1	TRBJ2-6	CASSQHRGSGANVLTF	TGCGCCAGCAGCCAGCACAGGGGCTCTGGGGCCAACGTCCTGACTTTC
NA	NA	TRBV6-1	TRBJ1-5	CASSEEGTRYVWPQHF	TGTGCCAGCAGTGAAGAAGGGACTAGGTATGTTTGGCCCCAGCATTTT
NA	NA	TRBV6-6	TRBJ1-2	CASRGVDGGYTF	TGTGCCAGCAGGGGGGTTGACGGTGGCTACACCTTC
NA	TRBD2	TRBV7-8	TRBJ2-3	CASSPRPREFSSLFDTQYF	TGTGCCAGCAGCCCCCGTCCGCGGGAGTTTTCTTCATTATTTGATACGCAGTATTTT
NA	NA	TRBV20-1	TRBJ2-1	CSARVSGEQFF	TGCAGTGCTAGAGTCTCTGGTGAGCAGTTCTTC
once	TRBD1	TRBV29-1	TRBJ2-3	CSVVGGTGERADTQYF	TGCAGCGTTGTTGGGGGGACAGGGGAGAGGGCAGATACGCAGTATTTT
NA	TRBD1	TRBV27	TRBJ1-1	CASSPTGEQNTEAFF	TGTGCCAGCAGTCCGACAGGGGAGCAGAACACTGAAGCTTTCTTT
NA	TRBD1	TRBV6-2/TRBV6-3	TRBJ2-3	CASSYGTGGSDTQYF	TGTGCCAGCAGTTATGGGACAGGGGGCAGCGATACGCAGTATTTT
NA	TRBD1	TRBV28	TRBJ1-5	CASSIGTVNNQPQHF	TGTGCCAGCAGTATCGGGACAGTCAATAATCAGCCCCAGCATTTT
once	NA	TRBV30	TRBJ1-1	CAWSPTGDTEAFF	TGTGCCTGGAGTCCCACGGGGGACACTGAAGCTTTCTTT
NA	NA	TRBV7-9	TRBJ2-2	CASSSRLTGELFF	TGTGCCAGCAGTTCCCGACTCACCGGGGAGCTGTTTTTT
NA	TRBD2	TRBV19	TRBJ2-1	CASSLPGTRVHEQFF	TGTGCCAGTAGTCTTCCTGGGACTAGGGTACATGAGCAGTTCTTC
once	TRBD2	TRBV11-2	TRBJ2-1	CASDQTSGYNEQFF	TGTGCCAGCGATCAAACTAGCGGCTACAATGAGCAGTTCTTC
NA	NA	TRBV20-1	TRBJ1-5	CSARWGTRHQPQHF	TGCAGTGCTAGGTGGGGTACCAGGCATCAGCCCCAGCATTTT
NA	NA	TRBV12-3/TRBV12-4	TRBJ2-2	CASSWSAGELFF	TGTGCCAGCAGTTGGTCGGCCGGGGAGCTGTTTTTT
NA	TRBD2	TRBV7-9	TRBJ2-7	CASSSGGRVLYEQYF	TGTGCCAGCAGCTCCGGCGGGAGGGTCCTATACGAGCAGTACTTC
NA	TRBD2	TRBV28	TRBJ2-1	CASSLRAGLAGGHEANEQFF	TGTGCCAGCAGCCTCCGCGCCGGACTAGCGGGAGGGCATGAGGCCAATGAGCAGTTCTTC
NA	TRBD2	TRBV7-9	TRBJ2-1	CASSPGGVEAYNEQFF	TGTGCCAGCAGCCCCGGGGGGGTTGAGGCGTACAATGAGCAGTTCTTC
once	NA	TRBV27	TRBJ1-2	CASRDTGLRGYTF	TGTGCCAGCAGGGACACCGGGCTTCGGGGCTACACCTTC
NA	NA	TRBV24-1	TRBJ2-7	CATSESGGPYEQYF	TGTGCCACCAGTGAATCCGGGGGCCCCTACGAGCAGTACTTC
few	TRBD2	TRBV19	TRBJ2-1	CASSTRTSSYNEQFF	TGTGCCAGTAGTACCCGGACTAGCTCCTACAATGAGCAGTTCTTC
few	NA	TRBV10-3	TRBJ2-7	CAIAPGSPTYEQYF	TGTGCCATCGCCCCAGGGAGCCCAACCTACGAGCAGTACTTC
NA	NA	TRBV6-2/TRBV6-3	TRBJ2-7	CASSPRPRDEQYF	TGTGCCAGCAGCCCCCGACCCCGGGACGAGCAGTACTTC
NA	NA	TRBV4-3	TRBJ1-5	CANSQDTRVGGNQPQHF	TGCGCCAACAGCCAAGATACGCGGGTGGGGGGCAATCAGCCCCAGCATTTT
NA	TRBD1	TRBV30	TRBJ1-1	CAWSRDRWTEAFF	TGTGCCTGGAGTCGGGACAGATGGACTGAAGCTTTCTTT
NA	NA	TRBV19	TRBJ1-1	CASSIFTEAFF	TGTGCCAGTAGTATCTTCACTGAAGCTTTCTTT
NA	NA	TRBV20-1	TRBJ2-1	CSARDDFSSYNEQFF	TGCAGTGCTAGAGATGACTTTAGCTCCTACAATGAGCAGTTCTTC
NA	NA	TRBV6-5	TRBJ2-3	CASSYAGWITDTQYF	TGTGCCAGCAGTTATGCAGGTTGGATCACAGATACGCAGTATTTT
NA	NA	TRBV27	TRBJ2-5	CASSLFGETQYF	TGTGCCAGCAGTTTATTTGGGGAGACCCAGTACTTC
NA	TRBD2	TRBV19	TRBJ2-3	CASSIREAADTQYF	TGTGCCAGTAGTATTCGGGAGGCGGCAGATACGCAGTATTTT
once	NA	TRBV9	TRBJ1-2	CASQAGVGIANGYTF	TGTGCCAGCCAGGCTGGAGTTGGGATAGCGAATGGCTACACCTTC
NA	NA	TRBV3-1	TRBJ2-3	CASSQAGSELDTQYF	TGTGCCAGCAGCCAAGCGGGATCTGAGCTGGATACGCAGTATTTT